This T cell receptor beta chain was identified during a study of human T cells and chemical hapten exposure. The overall study: Per-sample TCR yield variability stemmed mainly from small pooled library volume differences.

This clonotype was recorded a few times. Antigen: not known. From the RACE reads, TCRdb called clonotypes with MiXCR, one entry per CDR3 protein. The repertoire holds under 45,000 distinct CDR3 sequences, approximately 10% seen once, with approximately 5.9% in the top ten. The CDR3 totals 13 residues. Germline lookup yields CDR1 SGHRS and CDR2 YFSETQ. V lost 1 base, J lost 3 bases, and 7 bases lay in between. The time point was: pre-sensitization, week 0. The sample's treatment: therapeutic diphenylcyclopropenone sensitization with weekly scalp DPC. The drawing of blood occurred before each patch test was applied. Study-wide results and limits: With regard to DPC sensitization, TCRs above 1 in 1000 frequency did not change. As patch test score rose, PT1 expanded TCR counts tended to rise as well.

The chain carries TRBV5-1 and TRBJ1-2; D unclear. Sample: whole blood, taken in connection with sensitization to the hapten diphenylcyclopropenone (DPC). This receptor was obtained from a man in his thirties or forties with alopecia areata. Some clones in this sample may be carry-over from other donors' samples. CDR3 bases: TGCGCCAGCAGCTTGACCCCAGACTATGGCTACACCTTC. It codes for CASSLTPDYGYTF.